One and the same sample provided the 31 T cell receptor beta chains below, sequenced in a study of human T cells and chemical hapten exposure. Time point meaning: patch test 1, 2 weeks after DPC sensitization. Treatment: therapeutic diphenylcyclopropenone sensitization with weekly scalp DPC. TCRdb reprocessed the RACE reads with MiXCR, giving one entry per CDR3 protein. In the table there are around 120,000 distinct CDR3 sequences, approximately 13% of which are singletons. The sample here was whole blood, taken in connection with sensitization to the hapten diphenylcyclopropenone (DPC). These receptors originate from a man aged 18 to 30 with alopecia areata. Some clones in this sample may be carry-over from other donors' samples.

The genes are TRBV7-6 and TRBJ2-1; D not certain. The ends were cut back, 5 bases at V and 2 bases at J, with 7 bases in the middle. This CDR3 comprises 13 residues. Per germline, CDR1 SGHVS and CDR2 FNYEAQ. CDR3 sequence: CASSPTAYNEQFF. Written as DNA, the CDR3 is TGTGCCAGCAGCCCAACAGCCTACAATGAGCAGTTCTTC.

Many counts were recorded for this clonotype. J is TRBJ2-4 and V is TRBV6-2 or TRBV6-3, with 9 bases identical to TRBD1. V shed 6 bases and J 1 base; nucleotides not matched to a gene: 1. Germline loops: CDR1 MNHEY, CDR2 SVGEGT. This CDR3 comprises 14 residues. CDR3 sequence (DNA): TGTGCCAGCAGAGGACAGGGGGCCAAAAACATTCAGTACTTC. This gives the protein CASRGQGAKNIQYF.

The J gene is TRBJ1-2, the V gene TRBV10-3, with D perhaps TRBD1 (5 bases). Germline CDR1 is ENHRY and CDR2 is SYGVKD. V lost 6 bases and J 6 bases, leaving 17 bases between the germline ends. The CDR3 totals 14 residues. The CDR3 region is CAIRGIGTLHGYTF. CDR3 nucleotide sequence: TGTGCCATCAGGGGGATCGGGACTCTTCATGGCTACACCTTC.

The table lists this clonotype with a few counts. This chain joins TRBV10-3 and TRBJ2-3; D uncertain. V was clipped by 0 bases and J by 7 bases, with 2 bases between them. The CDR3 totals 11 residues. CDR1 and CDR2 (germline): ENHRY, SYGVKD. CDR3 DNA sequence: TGTGCCATCAGTGAGTCCTATACGCAGTATTTT. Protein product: CAISESYTQYF.

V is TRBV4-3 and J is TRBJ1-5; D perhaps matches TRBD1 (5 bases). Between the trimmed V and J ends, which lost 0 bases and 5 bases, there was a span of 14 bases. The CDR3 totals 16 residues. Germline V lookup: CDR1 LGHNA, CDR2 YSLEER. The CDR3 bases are TGCGCCAGCAGCCAAGATGTAATCGAGGGGCATCAGCCCCAGCATTTT. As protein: CASSQDVIEGHQPQHF.

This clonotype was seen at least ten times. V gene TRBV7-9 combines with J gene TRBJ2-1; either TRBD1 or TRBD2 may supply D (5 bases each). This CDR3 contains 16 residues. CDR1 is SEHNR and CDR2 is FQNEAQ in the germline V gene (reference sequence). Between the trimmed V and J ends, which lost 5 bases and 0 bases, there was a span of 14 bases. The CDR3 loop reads CASSRDPVGSYNEQFF. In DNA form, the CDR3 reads TGTGCCAGCAGCCGGGACCCGGTGGGCTCCTACAATGAGCAGTTCTTC. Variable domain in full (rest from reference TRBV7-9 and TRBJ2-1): DTGVSQNPRHKITKRGQNVTFRCDPISEHNRLYWYRQTLGQGPEFLTYFQNEAQLEKSRLLSDRFSAERPKGSFSTLEIQRTEQGDSAMYLCASSRDPVGSYNEQFFGPGTRLTVL.

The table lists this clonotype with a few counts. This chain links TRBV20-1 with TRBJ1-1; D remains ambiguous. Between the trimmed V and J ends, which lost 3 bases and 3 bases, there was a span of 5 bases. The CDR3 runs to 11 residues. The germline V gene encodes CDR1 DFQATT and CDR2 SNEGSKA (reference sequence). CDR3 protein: CSASPDTEAFF. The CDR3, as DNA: TGCAGTGCTAGTCCAGACACTGAAGCTTTCTTT.

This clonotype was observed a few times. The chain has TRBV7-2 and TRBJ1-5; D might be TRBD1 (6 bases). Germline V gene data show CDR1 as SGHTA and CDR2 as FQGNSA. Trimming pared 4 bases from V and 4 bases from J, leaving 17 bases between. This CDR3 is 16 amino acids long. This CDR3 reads CASSSNTGTYNQPQHF. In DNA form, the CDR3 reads TGTGCCAGCAGCTCAAATACCGGGACATATAATCAGCCCCAGCATTTT. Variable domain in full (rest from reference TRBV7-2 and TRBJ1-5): GAGVSQSPSNKVTEKGKDVELRCDPISGHTALYWYRQSLGQGLEFLIYFQGNSAPDKSGLPSDRFSAERTGGSVSTLTIQRTQQEDSAVYLCASSSNTGTYNQPQHFGDGTRLSIL.

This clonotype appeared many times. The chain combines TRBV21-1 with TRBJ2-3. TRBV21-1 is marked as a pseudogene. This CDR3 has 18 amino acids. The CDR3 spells CASSKGGRLTLSTDTQYF. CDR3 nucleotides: TGTGCCAGCAGCAAAGGTGGCAGGTTGACGTTAAGCACAGATACGCAGTATTTT.

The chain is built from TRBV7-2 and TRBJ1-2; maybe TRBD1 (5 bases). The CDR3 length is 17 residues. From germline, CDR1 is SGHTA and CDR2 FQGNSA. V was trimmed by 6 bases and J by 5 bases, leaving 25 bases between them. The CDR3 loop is CASSPTGTATAFYGYTF. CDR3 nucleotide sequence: TGTGCCAGCAGTCCAACCGGGACGGCAACAGCTTTTTATGGCTACACCTTC.

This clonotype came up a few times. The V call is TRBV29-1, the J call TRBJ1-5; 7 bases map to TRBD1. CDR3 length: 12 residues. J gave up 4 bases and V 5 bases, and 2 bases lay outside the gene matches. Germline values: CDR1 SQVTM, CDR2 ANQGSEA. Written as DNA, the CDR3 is TGCAGCGTTACAGGGGAAAATCAGCCCCAGCATTTT. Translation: CSVTGENQPQHF.

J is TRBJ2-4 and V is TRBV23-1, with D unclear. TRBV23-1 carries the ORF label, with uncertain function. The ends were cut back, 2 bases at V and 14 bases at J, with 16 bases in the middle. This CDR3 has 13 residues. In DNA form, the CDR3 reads TGCGCCAGCAGTCAAATACCCAGCTCCTCCGAGTACTTC. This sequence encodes CASSQIPSSSEYF.

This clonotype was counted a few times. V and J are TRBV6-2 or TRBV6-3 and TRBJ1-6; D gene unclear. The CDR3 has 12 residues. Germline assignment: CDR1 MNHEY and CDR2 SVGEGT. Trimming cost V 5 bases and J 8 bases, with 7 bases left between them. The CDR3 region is CASSPADSPLHF. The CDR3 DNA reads TGTGCCAGCAGTCCAGCGGATTCACCCCTCCACTTT.

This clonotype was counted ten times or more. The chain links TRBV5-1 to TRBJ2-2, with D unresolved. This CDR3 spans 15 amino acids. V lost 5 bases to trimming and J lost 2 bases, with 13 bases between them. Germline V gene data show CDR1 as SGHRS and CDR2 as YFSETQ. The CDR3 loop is CASRKAAGNTGELFF. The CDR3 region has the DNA TGCGCCAGCAGAAAGGCCGCCGGAAACACCGGGGAGCTGTTTTTT.

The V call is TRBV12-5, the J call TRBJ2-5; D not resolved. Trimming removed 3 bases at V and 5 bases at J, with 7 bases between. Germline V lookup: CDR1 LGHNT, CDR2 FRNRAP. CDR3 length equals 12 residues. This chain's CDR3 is CASGFEEETQYF. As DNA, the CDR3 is TGTGCTAGTGGTTTTGAGGAGGAGACCCAGTACTTC. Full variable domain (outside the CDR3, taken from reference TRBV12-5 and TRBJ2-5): DARVTQTPRHKVTEMGQEVTMRCQPILGHNTVFWYRQTMMQGLELLAYFRNRAPLDDSGMPKDRFSAEMPDATLATLKIQPSEPRDSAVYFCASGFEEETQYFGPGTRLLVL.

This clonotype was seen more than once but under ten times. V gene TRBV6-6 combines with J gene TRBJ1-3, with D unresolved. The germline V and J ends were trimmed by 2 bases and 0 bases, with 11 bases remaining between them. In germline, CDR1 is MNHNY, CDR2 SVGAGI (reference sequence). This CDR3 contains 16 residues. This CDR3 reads CASSYPRDLSGNTIYF. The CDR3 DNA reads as TGTGCCAGCAGTTACCCCCGCGATCTCTCTGGAAACACCATATATTTT.

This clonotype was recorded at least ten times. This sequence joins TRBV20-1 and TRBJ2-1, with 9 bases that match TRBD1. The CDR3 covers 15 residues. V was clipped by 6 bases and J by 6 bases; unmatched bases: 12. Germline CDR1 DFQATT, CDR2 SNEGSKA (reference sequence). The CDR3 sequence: CSAPGTGYTGNEQFF. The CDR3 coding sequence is TGCAGTGCCCCGGGGACAGGGTATACTGGCAATGAGCAGTTCTTC.

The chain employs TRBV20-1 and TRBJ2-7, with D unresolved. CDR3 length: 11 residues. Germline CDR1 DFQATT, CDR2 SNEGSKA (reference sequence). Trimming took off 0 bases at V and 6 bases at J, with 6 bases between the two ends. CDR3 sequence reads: CSARDQTEQYF. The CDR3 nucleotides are TGCAGTGCTAGAGATCAGACCGAGCAGTACTTC.

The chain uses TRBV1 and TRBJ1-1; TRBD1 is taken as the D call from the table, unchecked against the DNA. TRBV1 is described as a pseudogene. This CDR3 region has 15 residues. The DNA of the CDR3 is TGCACCAGCAGCAAGGGCCCGGGACAGTGCACTGAAGCTTTCTTT. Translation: CTSSKGPGQCTEAFF.

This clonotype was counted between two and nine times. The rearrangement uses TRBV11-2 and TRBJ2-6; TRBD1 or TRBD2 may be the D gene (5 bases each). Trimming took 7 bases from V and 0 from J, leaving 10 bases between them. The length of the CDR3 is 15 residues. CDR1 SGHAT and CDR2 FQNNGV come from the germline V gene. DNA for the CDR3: TGTGCCAGCAAACTCGGGGCCTCTGGGGCCAACGTCCTGACTTTC. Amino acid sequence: CASKLGASGANVLTF.

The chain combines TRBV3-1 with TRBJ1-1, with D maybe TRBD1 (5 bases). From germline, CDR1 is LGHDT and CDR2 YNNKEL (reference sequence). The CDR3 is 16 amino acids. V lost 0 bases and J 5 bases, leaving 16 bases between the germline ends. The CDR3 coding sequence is TGTGCCAGCAGCCAAGATAGGGCGGGGGTTTCGACTGAAGCTTTCTTT. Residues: CASSQDRAGVSTEAFF.

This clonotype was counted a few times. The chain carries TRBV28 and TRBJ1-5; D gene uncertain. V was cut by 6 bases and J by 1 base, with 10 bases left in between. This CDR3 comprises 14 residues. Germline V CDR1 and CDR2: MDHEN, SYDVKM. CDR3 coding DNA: TGTGCCAGCAGACCCAGAGTGAGCAATCAGCCCCAGCATTTT. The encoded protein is CASRPRVSNQPQHF.

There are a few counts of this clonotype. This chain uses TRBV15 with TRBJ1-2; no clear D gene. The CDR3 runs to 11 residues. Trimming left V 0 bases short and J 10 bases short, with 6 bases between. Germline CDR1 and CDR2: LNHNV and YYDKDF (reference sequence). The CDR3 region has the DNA TGTGCCACCAGCAGAGATTCAGTCTACACCTTC. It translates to CATSRDSVYTF.

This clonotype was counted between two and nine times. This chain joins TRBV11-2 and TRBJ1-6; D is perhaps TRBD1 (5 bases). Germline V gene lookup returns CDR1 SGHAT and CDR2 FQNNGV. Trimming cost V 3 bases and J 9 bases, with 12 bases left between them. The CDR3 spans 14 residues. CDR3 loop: CASSFQGWGSPLHF. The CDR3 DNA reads TGTGCCAGCAGCTTTCAGGGTTGGGGTTCACCCCTCCACTTT. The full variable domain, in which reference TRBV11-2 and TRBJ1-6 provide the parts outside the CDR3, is EAGVAQSPRYKIIEKRQSVAFWCNPISGHATLYWYQQILGQGPKLLIQFQNNGVVDDSQLPKDRFSAERLKGVDSTLKIQPAKLEDSAVYLCASSFQGWGSPLHFGNGTRLTVT.

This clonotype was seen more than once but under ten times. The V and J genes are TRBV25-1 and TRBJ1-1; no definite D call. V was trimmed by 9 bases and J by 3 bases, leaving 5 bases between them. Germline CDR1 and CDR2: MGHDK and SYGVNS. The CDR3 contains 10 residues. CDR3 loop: CASFHTEAFF. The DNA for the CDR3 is TGTGCCAGTTTTCACACTGAAGCTTTCTTT.

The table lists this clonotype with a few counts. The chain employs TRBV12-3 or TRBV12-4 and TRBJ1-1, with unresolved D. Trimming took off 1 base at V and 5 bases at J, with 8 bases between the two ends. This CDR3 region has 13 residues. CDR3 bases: TGTGCCAGCAGTTTAGGGGTTGGGACTGAAGCTTTCTTT. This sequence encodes CASSLGVGTEAFF.

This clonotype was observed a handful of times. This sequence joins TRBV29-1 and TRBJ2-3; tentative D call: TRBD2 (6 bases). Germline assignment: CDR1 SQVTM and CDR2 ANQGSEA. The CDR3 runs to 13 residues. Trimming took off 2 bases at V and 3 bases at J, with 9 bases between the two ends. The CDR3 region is CSVEPGRTDTQYF. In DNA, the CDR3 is TGCAGCGTTGAACCAGGGAGGACAGATACGCAGTATTTT.

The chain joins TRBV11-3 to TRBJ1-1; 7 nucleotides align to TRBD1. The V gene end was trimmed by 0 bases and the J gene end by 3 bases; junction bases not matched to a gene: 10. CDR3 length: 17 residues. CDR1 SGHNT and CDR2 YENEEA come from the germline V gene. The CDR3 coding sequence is TGTGCCAGCAGCTTAGATGCCACAGGGGCAACCTACACTGAAGCTTTCTTT. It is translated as CASSLDATGATYTEAFF.

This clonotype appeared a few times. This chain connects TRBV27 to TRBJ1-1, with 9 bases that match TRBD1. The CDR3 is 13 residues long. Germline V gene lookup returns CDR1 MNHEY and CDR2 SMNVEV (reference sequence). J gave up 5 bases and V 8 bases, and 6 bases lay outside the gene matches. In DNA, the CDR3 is TGTGCCAGCGGCCGGACAGGGGTTACTGAAGCTTTCTTT. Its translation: CASGRTGVTEAFF.

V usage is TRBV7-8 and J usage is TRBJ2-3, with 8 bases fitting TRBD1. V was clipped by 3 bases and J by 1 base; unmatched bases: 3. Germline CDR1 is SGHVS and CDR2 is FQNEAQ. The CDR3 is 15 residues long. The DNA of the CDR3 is TGTGCCAGCAGCTTTCCGGGACAGGGCACAGATACGCAGTATTTT. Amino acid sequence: CASSFPGQGTDTQYF. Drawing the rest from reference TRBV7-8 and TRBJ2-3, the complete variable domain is GAGVSQSPRYKVAKRGQDVALRCDPISGHVSLFWYQQALGQGPEFLTYFQNEAQLDKSGLPSDRFFAERPEGSVSTLKIQRTQQEDSAVYLCASSFPGQGTDTQYFGPGTRLTVL.

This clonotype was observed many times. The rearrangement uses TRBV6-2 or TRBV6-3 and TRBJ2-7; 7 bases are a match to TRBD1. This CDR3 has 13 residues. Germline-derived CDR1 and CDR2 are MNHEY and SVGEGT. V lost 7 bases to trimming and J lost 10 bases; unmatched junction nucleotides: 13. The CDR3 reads CASNEDRTLPQYF. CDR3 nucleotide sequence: TGTGCCAGCAACGAGGACAGGACCCTCCCCCAGTACTTC.